What follows describes a single T cell receptor (beta chain). The antigen remains unidentified. This specimen belongs to a study of cytomegalovirus exposure and HLA in healthy donors. Study outcomes and limitations: Analysis was carried out at a later point, and it linked a missense DCLRE1C variant to TCR beta V- and J-gene trimming. It was likely that a cluster of highly shared sequence variants was a sequencing artifact.

Primers included in the PCR were 60 Vbeta and 13 Jbeta primers. TCRdb's copy holds only in-frame clones and misses some; the assay was immunoSEQ multiplex PCR. The sample has roughly 170,000 clones, 76% seen once; the top ten hold 0.75% to 0.8%. CDR1 is MDHEN, CDR2 SYDVKM, per germline. V dropped 7 bases and J dropped 4 bases, with 10 bases sitting between them. The CDR3 runs to 12 residues. J is TRBJ2-5 and V is TRBV28; D possibly corresponds to TRBD1 (6 bases). The sequencing input was PBMCs. This clonotype was sampled from a female donor in good health and CMV-seronegative. CDR3 DNA: TGTGCCAGCAACAGGGCGGGAGAGACCCAGTACTTC. Protein sequence: CASNRAGETQYF.